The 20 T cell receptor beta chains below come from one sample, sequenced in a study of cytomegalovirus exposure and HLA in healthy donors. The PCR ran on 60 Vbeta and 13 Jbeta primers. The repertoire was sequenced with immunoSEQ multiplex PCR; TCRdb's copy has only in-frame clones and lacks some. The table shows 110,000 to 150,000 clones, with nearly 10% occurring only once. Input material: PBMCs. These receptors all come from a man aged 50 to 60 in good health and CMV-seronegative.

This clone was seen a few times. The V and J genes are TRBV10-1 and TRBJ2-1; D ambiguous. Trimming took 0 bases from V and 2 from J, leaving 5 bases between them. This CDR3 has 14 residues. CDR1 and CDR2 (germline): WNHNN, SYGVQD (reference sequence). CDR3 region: CASSESAPYNEQFF. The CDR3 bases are TGCGCCAGCAGTGAGTCGGCCCCCTACAATGAGCAGTTCTTC.

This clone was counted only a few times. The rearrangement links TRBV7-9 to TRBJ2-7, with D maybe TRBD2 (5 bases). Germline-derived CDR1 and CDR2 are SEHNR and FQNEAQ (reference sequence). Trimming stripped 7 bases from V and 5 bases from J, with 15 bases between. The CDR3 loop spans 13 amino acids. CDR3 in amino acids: CASTNGVSDEQYF. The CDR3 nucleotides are TGTGCCAGCACGAACGGGGTATCGGACGAGCAGTACTTC.

This chain's CDR3 is CASSFNPRAWARRTYEQYF. The CDR3, as DNA: TGTGCCAGCAGCTTCAACCCGAGGGCGTGGGCGAGGAGGACCTACGAGCAGTACTTC. The gene calls are TRBV13 and TRBJ2-7; TRBD2 is a possible D gene (5 bases). Trimming shortened V by 3 bases and J by 2 bases, and 26 bases separated the two germline ends. The CDR3 sequence is 19 residues long. CDR1 is PRHDT and CDR2 is FYEKMQ in the germline V gene (reference sequence).

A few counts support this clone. The CDR3 region is CSVEGGLSGGNIQYF. For the CDR3, the DNA is TGCAGCGTTGAAGGTGGCCTAAGCGGGGGAAACATTCAGTACTTC. V is TRBV29-1 and J is TRBJ2-4, with 8 bases lining up with TRBD2. From germline, CDR1 is SQVTM and CDR2 ANQGSEA. V was pared by 1 base and J by 6 bases, with 8 bases of the junction left unmatched. The CDR3 consists of 15 residues.

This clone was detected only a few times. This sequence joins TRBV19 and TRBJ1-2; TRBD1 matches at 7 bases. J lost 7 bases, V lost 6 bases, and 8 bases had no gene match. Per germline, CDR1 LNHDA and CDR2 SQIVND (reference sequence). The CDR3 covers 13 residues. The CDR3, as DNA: TGTGCCAGTAGCCCGGGACAGCACCTTGGCTACACCTTC. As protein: CASSPGQHLGYTF.

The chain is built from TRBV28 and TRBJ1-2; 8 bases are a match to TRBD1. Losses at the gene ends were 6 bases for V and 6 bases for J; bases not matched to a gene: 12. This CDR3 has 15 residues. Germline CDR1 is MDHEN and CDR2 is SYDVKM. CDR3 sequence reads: CASRTQGARSDGYTF. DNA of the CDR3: TGTGCCAGCAGAACCCAGGGGGCGCGGTCGGATGGCTACACCTTC.

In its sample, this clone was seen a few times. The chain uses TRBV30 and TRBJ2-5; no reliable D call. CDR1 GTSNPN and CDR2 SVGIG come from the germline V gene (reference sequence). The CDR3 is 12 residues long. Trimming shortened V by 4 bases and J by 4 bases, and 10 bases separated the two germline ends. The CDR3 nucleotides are TGTGCCTGGATCGGGTCCCGAGAGACCCAGTACTTC. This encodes CAWIGSRETQYF.

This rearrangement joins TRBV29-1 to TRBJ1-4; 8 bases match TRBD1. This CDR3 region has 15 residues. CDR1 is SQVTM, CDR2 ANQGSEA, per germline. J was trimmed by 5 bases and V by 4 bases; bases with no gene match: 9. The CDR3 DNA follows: TGCAGCGTTGGCGGGACAGGCTACATGAATGAAAAACTGTTTTTT. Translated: CSVGGTGYMNEKLFF.

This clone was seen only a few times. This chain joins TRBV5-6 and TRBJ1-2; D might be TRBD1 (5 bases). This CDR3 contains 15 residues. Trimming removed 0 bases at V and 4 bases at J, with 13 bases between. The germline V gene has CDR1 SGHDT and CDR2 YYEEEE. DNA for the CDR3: TGTGCCAGCAGCTTGGCCGGGGGAAGAAGCTATGGCTACACCTTC. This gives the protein CASSLAGGRSYGYTF.

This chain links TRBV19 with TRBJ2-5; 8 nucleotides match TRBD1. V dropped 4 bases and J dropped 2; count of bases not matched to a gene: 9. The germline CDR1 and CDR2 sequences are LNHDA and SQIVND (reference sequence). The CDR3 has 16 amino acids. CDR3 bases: TGTGCCAGTAGTACCCTTCGACAGGGGAGTCAAGAGACCCAGTACTTC. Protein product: CASSTLRQGSQETQYF.

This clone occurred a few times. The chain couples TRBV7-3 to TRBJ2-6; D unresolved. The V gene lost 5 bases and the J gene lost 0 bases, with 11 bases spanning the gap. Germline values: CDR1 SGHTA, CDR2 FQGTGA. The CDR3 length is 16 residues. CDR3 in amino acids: CASSLNSHSGANVLTF. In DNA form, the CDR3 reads TGTGCCAGCAGCCTCAACTCCCACTCTGGGGCCAACGTCCTGACTTTC.

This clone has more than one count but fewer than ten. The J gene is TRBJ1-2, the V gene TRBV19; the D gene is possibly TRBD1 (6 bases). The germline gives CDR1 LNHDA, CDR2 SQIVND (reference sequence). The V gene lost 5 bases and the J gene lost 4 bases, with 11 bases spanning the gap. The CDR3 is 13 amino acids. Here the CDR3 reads CASSPRDTYGYTF. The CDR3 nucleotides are TGTGCCAGTAGTCCCCGGGACACCTATGGCTACACCTTC. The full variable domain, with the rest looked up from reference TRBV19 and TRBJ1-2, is DGGITQSPKYLFRKEGQNVTLSCEQNLNHDAMYWYRQDPGQGLRLIYYSQIVNDFQKGDIAEGYSVSREKKESFPLTVTSAQKNPTAFYLCASSPRDTYGYTFGSGTRLTVV.

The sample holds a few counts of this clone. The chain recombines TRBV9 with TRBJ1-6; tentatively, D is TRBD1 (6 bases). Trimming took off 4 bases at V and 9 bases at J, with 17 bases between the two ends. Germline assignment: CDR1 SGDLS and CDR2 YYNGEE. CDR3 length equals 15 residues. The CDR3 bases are TGTGCCAGCAGCATCCGGGACACGCAGGGTTCACCCCTCCACTTT. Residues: CASSIRDTQGSPLHF.

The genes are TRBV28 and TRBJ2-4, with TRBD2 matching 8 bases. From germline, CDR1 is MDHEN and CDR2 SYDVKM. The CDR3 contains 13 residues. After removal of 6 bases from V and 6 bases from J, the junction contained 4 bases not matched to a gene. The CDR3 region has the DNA TGTGCCAGCAGCCCGCGGGGGGTAAACATTCAGTACTTC. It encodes CASSPRGVNIQYF.

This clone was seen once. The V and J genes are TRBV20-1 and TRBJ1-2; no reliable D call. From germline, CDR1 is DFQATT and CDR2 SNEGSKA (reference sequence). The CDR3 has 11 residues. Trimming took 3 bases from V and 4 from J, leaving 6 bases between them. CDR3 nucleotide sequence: TGCAGTGCTAGGGGCAGCTATGGCTACACCTTC. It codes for CSARGSYGYTF.

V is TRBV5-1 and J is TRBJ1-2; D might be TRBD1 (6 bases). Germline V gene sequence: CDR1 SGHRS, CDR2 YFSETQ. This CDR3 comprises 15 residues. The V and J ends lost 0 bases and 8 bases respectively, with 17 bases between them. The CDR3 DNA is TGCGCCAGCAGCTTGGAAACAGTCCTCAGGGGCGGCTACACCTTC. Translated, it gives CASSLETVLRGGYTF.

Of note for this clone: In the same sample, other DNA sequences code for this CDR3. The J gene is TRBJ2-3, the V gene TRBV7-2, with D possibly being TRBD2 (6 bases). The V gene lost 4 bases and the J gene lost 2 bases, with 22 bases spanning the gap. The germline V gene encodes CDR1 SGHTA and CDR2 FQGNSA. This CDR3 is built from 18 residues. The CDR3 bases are TGTGCCAGCAGCTCCCCGGCGGGACGGCGTTCCCCCACAGATACGCAGTATTTT. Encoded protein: CASSSPAGRRSPTDTQYF. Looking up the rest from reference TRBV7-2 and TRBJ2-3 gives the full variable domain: GAGVSQSPSNKVTEKGKDVELRCDPISGHTALYWYRQSLGQGLEFLIYFQGNSAPDKSGLPSDRFSAERTGGSVSTLTIQRTQQEDSAVYLCASSSPAGRRSPTDTQYFGPGTRLTVL.

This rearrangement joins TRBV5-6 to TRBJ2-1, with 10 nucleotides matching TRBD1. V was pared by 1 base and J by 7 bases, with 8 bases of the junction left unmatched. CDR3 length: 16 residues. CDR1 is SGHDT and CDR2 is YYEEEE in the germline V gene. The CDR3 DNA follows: TGTGCCAGCAGCTTGCTCGGACAGGGGGAAGTGAATGAGCAGTTCTTC. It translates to CASSLLGQGEVNEQFF.

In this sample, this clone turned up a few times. Here the CDR3 reads CASSESTGAGELFF. CDR3 bases: TGCGCCAGCAGTGAGTCGACGGGGGCCGGGGAGCTGTTTTTT. The chain employs TRBV10-2 and TRBJ2-2, with D perhaps TRBD2 (6 bases). The CDR3 is 14 amino acids. Trimming took off 0 bases at V and 6 bases at J, with 8 bases between the two ends. Germline V gene data show CDR1 as WSHSY and CDR2 as SAAADI.

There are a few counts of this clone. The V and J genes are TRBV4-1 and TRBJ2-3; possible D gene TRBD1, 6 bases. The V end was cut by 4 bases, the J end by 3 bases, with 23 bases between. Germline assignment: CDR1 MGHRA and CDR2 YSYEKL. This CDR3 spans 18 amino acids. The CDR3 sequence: CASSPLGVVGAITDTQYF. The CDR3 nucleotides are TGCGCCAGCAGCCCCCTGGGTGTTGTGGGGGCAATAACAGATACGCAGTATTTT.